These 3 T cell receptor beta chains originate from one sample sequenced in a study of cytomegalovirus exposure and HLA in healthy donors. TCRdb's table, derived via immunoSEQ multiplex PCR, lists solely in-frame clones and lacks some. The sample carries 190,000 or so clones, about 80% recorded once. Input material: PBMCs. Every receptor here comes from a woman under 30 in good health and CMV-seropositive.

The J gene is TRBJ2-5, the V gene TRBV4-3; TRBD1 matches 9 bases. The CDR3 loop spans 15 amino acids. Germline assignment: CDR1 LGHNA and CDR2 YSLEER. V lost 3 bases to trimming and J lost 5 bases; unmatched junction nucleotides: 7. The CDR3 loop reads CASSQGTGLRETQYF. CDR3 bases: TGCGCCAGCAGCCAGGGGACAGGGCTGAGGGAGACCCAGTACTTC.

The V and J genes are TRBV4-1 and TRBJ2-3; tentative D call: TRBD2 (6 bases). CDR1 and CDR2 from the germline V gene are MGHRA and YSYEKL. With 0 bases removed from V and 6 bases from J, the gap between germline ends came to 13 bases. This CDR3 has 15 amino acids. The DNA of the CDR3 is TGCGCCAGCAGCCAAGATCATGGGGGGACGGATACGCAGTATTTT. Translating gives CASSQDHGGTDTQYF.

The rearrangement links TRBV6-5 to TRBJ1-2; TRBD1 might be the D (6 bases). CDR3 length: 13 amino acids. CDR1 is MNHEY, CDR2 SVGAGI, per germline. The CDR3: CATRGGGKNGYTF. The CDR3 DNA is TGTGCGACCAGGGGAGGGGGTAAGAATGGCTACACCTTC.